The 20 T cell receptor beta chains below all came from one sample that was sequenced in a study of beta chain features in type 1 diabetes (dated 2018 in TCRdb). These TCRs are of unknown antigen specificity. Receptor libraries were prepared by the immunoSEQ multiplex PCR assay. The High Capacity cDNA Reverse Transcription Kit was used to reverse transcribe all of the isolated RNA, meaning that expressed TCRB transcripts were what got sequenced. Sourced from immuneACCESS, this table was stored by TCRdb with only in-frame sequences that have V and J called. A share of the clones is absent; for the studies checked, an unresolved V gene accounts for under half, and the remainder has no known explanation. This sample has about 150,000 clones in its table, and 10% of those were observed once. The biggest ten clones account for around 0.5% of the sample. The investigation overall reported the following: In all four CD4+ subsets, TCRB CDR3 length was moderately but significantly shorter in type 1 diabetes patients.

Sequenced material: central memory CD4+ T cells from blood. The receptors were gathered from a man aged 30-40 years with type 1 diabetes.

There are a few counts of this clone. The chain recombines TRBV11-1 with TRBJ2-2, with TRBD1 matching over 7 bases. Germline trimming cut 7 bases from V and 5 bases from J; bases unmatched to any gene: 7. CDR3 length: 14 residues. Germline CDR1 SGHAT, CDR2 FQDESV (reference sequence). The CDR3 coding sequence is TGTGCCAGCACATACAGACAGGGAACCGGGGAGCTGTTTTTT. Amino acids: CASTYRQGTGELFF.

This clone was recorded a few times. This chain joins TRBV4-1 and TRBJ2-5; D might be TRBD1 (6 bases). The V end was cut by 4 bases, the J end by 2 bases, with 11 bases between. The CDR3 runs 14 residues. The germline gives CDR1 MGHRA, CDR2 YSYEKL. As DNA, the CDR3 is TGCGCCAGCAGCCTCAGGACAGCTCAAGAGACCCAGTACTTC. Translation gives CASSLRTAQETQYF.

This clone showed up just a few times. J is TRBJ2-3 and V is TRBV18; 7 positions match TRBD1. This CDR3 region has 15 residues. Germline V gene data show CDR1 as KGHSH and CDR2 as LQKENI. Trimming at V came to 5 bases and at J to 3 bases, leaving 8 bases not matched to a gene. CDR3 sequence (DNA): TGTGCCAGCTCATATCGACAGGGTTCGACAGATACGCAGTATTTT. Translating it yields CASSYRQGSTDTQYF.

The sample holds a few counts of this clone. J is TRBJ1-2 and V is TRBV5-1; unclear D gene. The germline V gene encodes CDR1 SGHRS and CDR2 YFSETQ. V lost 0 bases to trimming and J lost 7 bases, with 10 bases between them. The CDR3 covers 13 residues. The CDR3 here is CASSLGAVGGYTF. The CDR3 coding sequence is TGCGCCAGCAGCTTGGGTGCGGTCGGTGGCTACACCTTC.

The chain uses TRBV4-3 and TRBJ2-1, with D maybe TRBD2 (5 bases). The CDR3 has 21 amino acids. From germline, CDR1 is LGHNA and CDR2 YSLEER. With 0 bases removed from V and 1 base from J, the gap between germline ends came to 25 bases. CDR3 nucleotide sequence: TGCGCCAGCAGCCAAGATATCGGAGGACGTAGTTCCACTTTTTCCTACAATGAGCAGTTCTTC. Its protein is CASSQDIGGRSSTFSYNEQFF.

This clone was seen a few times. The chain combines TRBV2 with TRBJ2-1, with 12 bases lining up with TRBD2. Germline lookup yields CDR1 SNHLY and CDR2 FYNNEI. This CDR3 spans 14 amino acids. Unmatched junction bases numbered 5, after V lost 6 bases and J lost 8 bases. This CDR3 reads CASRRLAGEYEQFF. Written as DNA, the CDR3 is TGTGCCAGCAGAAGACTAGCGGGAGAGTATGAGCAGTTCTTC.

This clone has just a few counts. The V gene is TRBV7-3, the J gene TRBJ2-3; 8 bases fit TRBD1. V trimming: 2 bases; J trimming: 0 bases; junction bases outside the gene matches: 7. There are 17 residues in the CDR3. Germline V gene data show CDR1 as SGHTA and CDR2 as FQGTGA. The CDR3 DNA reads TGTGCCAGCAGCTTACGACAGGGGTCCGGGAGCACAGATACGCAGTATTTT. This sequence encodes CASSLRQGSGSTDTQYF.

The V gene is TRBV19, the J gene TRBJ1-5, with 9 positions matching TRBD1. This CDR3 has 14 residues. Trimming took 5 bases from V and 6 from J; bases not matched to a gene: 5. CDR1 is LNHDA, CDR2 SQIVND, per germline (reference sequence). DNA of the CDR3: TGTGCCAGTAGTCGGACAGGGGAGGGTCAGCCCCAGCATTTT. Translating gives CASSRTGEGQPQHF.

This clone was seen only a few times. The chain combines TRBV28 with TRBJ2-7; TRBD2 agrees at 7 bases. Per germline, CDR1 MDHEN and CDR2 SYDVKM. V lost 8 bases, J lost 5 bases, and 12 bases stayed unmatched. CDR3 length equals 14 residues. The CDR3 coding sequence is TGTGCCAGCTACGGCGGGAGTGGGGTGCACGAGCAGTACTTC. Protein sequence: CASYGGSGVHEQYF.

The gene calls are TRBV7-9 and TRBJ1-3, with a possible D match to TRBD1 (5 bases). This CDR3 contains 13 residues. Germline CDR1 reads SEHNR; CDR2 reads FQNEAQ (reference sequence). In DNA form, the CDR3 reads TGTGTCGGGCAGGGACTGTCTGGAAACACCATATATTTT. It codes for CVGQGLSGNTIYF.

The sample holds a few counts of this clone. V is TRBV5-1 and J is TRBJ1-1; unclear D gene. Germline assignment: CDR1 SGHRS and CDR2 YFSETQ. This CDR3 is built from 14 residues. The V gene lost 3 bases and the J gene lost 2 bases, with 11 bases spanning the gap. CDR3: CASSSPRGNTEAFF. CDR3 nucleotides: TGCGCCAGCAGCTCGCCCCGGGGTAACACTGAAGCTTTCTTT.

The chain links TRBV5-6 to TRBJ1-1; D is undetermined. In germline, CDR1 is SGHDT, CDR2 YYEEEE. The CDR3 runs 13 residues. The germline V and J ends were trimmed by 1 base and 7 bases, with 11 bases remaining between them. CDR3 sequence reads: CASSLKYFSEAFF. CDR3 in DNA: TGTGCCAGCAGCTTGAAATATTTTAGTGAAGCTTTCTTT.

J is TRBJ2-1 and V is TRBV12-2; no DNA check was done on the table's D call, TRBD2. TRBV12-2 is a pseudogene. The CDR3 is made up of 16 amino acids. The CDR3 coding sequence is TGTGCAAGTCGCTCCCGATCTACCCGCTCCTACAATGAGCAGTTCTTC. This encodes CASRSRSTRSYNEQFF.

This clone was observed a handful of times. The chain joins TRBV7-9 to TRBJ1-2, with 9 positions matching TRBD1. V shed 4 bases, J shed 8 bases, and the junction held 5 bases outside the gene matches. CDR1 and CDR2 from the germline V gene are SEHNR and FQNEAQ (reference sequence). The CDR3 runs to 13 residues. The CDR3 nucleotides are TGTGCCAGCAGCTCGACAGGGGGTTCGGGCTACACCTTC. It encodes CASSSTGGSGYTF.

V usage is TRBV14 and J usage is TRBJ2-7; the D gene is possibly TRBD2 (6 bases). Per germline, CDR1 SGHDN and CDR2 FVKESK. This CDR3 region has 18 residues. Trimming stripped 0 bases from V and 1 base from J, with 19 bases between. The CDR3 DNA reads TGTGCCAGCAGCCAAGAGGGCCGGGACTCCGAGCCTTCCTACGAGCAGTACTTC. Translated, it gives CASSQEGRDSEPSYEQYF.

This clone has at least ten counts. This sequence joins TRBV7-2 and TRBJ2-5; D is possibly TRBD2 (5 bases). There are 13 residues in the CDR3. V lost 1 base to trimming and J lost 2 bases, with 5 bases between them. The germline CDR1 and CDR2 sequences are SGHTA and FQGNSA. CDR3: CASSLGGQETQYF. The CDR3 nucleotides are TGTGCCAGCAGCTTAGGAGGGCAAGAGACCCAGTACTTC. Full variable domain (missing parts from reference TRBV7-2 and TRBJ2-5): GAGVSQSPSNKVTEKGKDVELRCDPISGHTALYWYRQSLGQGLEFLIYFQGNSAPDKSGLPSDRFSAERTGGSVSTLTIQRTQQEDSAVYLCASSLGGQETQYFGPGTRLLVL.

This clone was seen only a few times. The rearrangement links TRBV7-9 to TRBJ1-2, with TRBD1 identical over 7 bases. The CDR3 consists of 14 residues. CDR1 is SEHNR and CDR2 is FQNEAQ in the germline V gene (reference sequence). Losses at the gene ends were 6 bases for V and 4 bases for J; bases not matched to a gene: 8. Written as DNA, the CDR3 is TGTGCCAGCAGGGGTACACAGGGGATCTATGGCTACACCTTC. Translating it yields CASRGTQGIYGYTF. Drawing the rest from reference TRBV7-9 and TRBJ1-2, the complete variable domain is DTGVSQNPRHKITKRGQNVTFRCDPISEHNRLYWYRQTLGQGPEFLTYFQNEAQLEKSRLLSDRFSAERPKGSFSTLEIQRTEQGDSAMYLCASRGTQGIYGYTFGSGTRLTVV.

This clone was detected a few times. The chain employs TRBV4-2 and TRBJ2-7; no clear D. The CDR3 covers 14 residues. Between the trimmed V and J ends, which lost 0 bases and 3 bases, there was a span of 9 bases. The V gene's germline CDR1 is LGHNA and CDR2 YNFKEQ. The CDR3 region is CASSQEWRNYEQYF. The CDR3 bases are TGTGCCAGCAGCCAAGAATGGCGGAACTACGAGCAGTACTTC.

This clone is a singleton in its sample. The chain carries TRBV11-2 and TRBJ1-2; weak D call: TRBD1 (6 bases). This CDR3 is 12 amino acids long. Trimming stripped 6 bases from V and 8 bases from J, with 13 bases between. The germline gives CDR1 SGHAT, CDR2 FQNNGV. Here the CDR3 reads CASSQGYEGYTF. The DNA of the CDR3 is TGTGCCAGCAGTCAGGGGTACGAGGGCTACACCTTC.

The J gene is TRBJ2-3, the V gene TRBV4-2; 7 nucleotides line up with TRBD2. The CDR3 extends over 18 amino acids. The germline V gene has CDR1 LGHNA and CDR2 YNFKEQ. V shed 2 bases, J shed 5 bases, and the junction held 16 bases outside the gene matches. The CDR3 loop reads CASSQQPLGRPGGDTQYF. CDR3 DNA sequence: TGTGCCAGCAGCCAACAGCCTCTGGGGAGACCGGGGGGAGATACGCAGTATTTT.